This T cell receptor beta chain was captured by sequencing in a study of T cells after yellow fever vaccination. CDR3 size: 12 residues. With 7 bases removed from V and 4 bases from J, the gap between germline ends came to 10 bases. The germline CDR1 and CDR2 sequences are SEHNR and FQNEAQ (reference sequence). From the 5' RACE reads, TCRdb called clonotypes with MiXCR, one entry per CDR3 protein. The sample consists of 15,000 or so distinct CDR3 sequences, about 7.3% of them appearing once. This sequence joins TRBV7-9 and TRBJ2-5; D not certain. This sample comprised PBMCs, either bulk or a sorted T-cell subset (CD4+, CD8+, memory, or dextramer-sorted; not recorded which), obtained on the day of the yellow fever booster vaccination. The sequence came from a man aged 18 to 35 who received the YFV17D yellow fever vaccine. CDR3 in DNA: TGTGCCAGCACCCCCGCCAGAGAGACCCAGTACTTC. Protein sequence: CASTPARETQYF.